This TCR beta chain was found in a study of T-cell memory formation after mild COVID-19. Study conclusions and caveats: Most CD4+ clones that shrank were in CM and EM, while CD8+ ones turned up in EMRA.

TCRdb re-called the 5' RACE reads through MiXCR, storing one row per CDR3 protein. Here the sample spans 150,000 to 200,000 distinct CDR3 sequences, less than 20% being singletons. Germline V gives CDR1 SGHRS, CDR2 YFSETQ. The CDR3 runs to 14 residues. Trimming removed 4 bases from V and 10 bases from J; junction bases left unmatched: 13. On this clonotype: The antigen is undetermined.

The sequence derives from a man between 18 and 35 years old who had mild COVID-19 (a few samples of this study predate the infection). Cell type and time point are not known. The V call is TRBV5-1, the J call TRBJ1-2, with 7 bases that match TRBD1. The specimen was PBMCs or a T cell subset sorted from them (not recorded which). CDR3 protein: CASSLTGTAFLYTF. The CDR3 nucleotides are TGCGCCAGCAGCCTCACCGGGACAGCATTCCTCTACACCTTC.